This entry lists 31 T cell receptor beta chains sequenced from one sample in a study of T-cell memory formation after mild COVID-19 (dated by TCRdb to the early 2020s). Libraries were made using 5' RACE. TCRdb shows the sequencer as Illumina NovaSeq 6000. In-frame beta chains were kept once TCRdb had trimmed the public reads at Q25 with fastp and called clones with MiXCR. Each entry is one CDR3 protein sequence, shown with its most common DNA and genes. The sample has approximately 390,000 distinct CDR3 sequences on record, about 16% of them singletons. 20% to 25% of the sample is held by the ten biggest clonotypes. The sample consisted of PBMCs or a T cell subset sorted from them (not recorded which). These receptors came from a man aged 18 to 35 who had mild COVID-19 (a few samples of this study predate the infection). The sample titles of this study are shuffled in the database, so cell type and time point are left out; the donor was told from shared clones.

This clonotype has just a few counts. The chain carries TRBV6-2 or TRBV6-3 and TRBJ2-1; 10 bases are shared with TRBD2. V shed 0 bases and J 1 base; nucleotides not matched to a gene: 3. CDR3 length equals 17 residues. Germline-derived CDR1 and CDR2 are MNHEY and SVGEGT. This chain's CDR3 is CASSYSSSGGSYNEQFF. The CDR3 DNA reads TGTGCCAGCAGTTACTCGTCTAGCGGGGGTTCCTACAATGAGCAGTTCTTC.

Written as DNA, the CDR3 is TGTGCCAGCAGCCCCTCGGGGACAGGGTGGCTCGGCTACACCTTC. Its translation: CASSPSGTGWLGYTF. V usage is TRBV3-1 and J usage is TRBJ1-2; 9 bases are a match to TRBD1. Germline lookup yields CDR1 LGHDT and CDR2 YNNKEL (reference sequence). This CDR3 has 15 amino acids. Trimming removed 4 bases from V and 8 bases from J; junction bases left unmatched: 11.

The rearrangement uses TRBV11-3 and TRBJ2-7; D not certain. Between the trimmed V and J ends, which lost 1 base and 3 bases, there was a span of 7 bases. Looked up from germline, CDR1 is SGHNT and CDR2 is YENEEA. The CDR3 length is 13 residues. CDR3 loop: CASSLATDYEQYF. In DNA, the CDR3 is TGTGCCAGCAGCTTAGCGACGGACTACGAGCAGTACTTC.

V is TRBV4-1 and J is TRBJ1-2, with D possibly being TRBD1 (5 bases). The CDR3 loop spans 15 amino acids. Trimming took 1 base from V and 0 from J, leaving 9 bases between them. In germline, CDR1 is MGHRA, CDR2 YSYEKL. CDR3 bases: TGCGCCAGCAGCCAAGTGACGGGGGCTAACTATGGCTACACCTTC. It encodes CASSQVTGANYGYTF.

V and J are TRBV3-1 and TRBJ1-5; 8 bases align to TRBD1. There are 14 residues in the CDR3. J was trimmed by 4 bases and V by 4 bases; bases with no gene match: 3. CDR1 and CDR2 (germline): LGHDT, YNNKEL (reference sequence). In nucleotides, the CDR3 is TGTGCCAGCAGCCCGTGGACAGGGAATCAGCCCCAGCATTTT. Protein product: CASSPWTGNQPQHF.

Of note for this clonotype: Being one base from a much bigger clone, this may be a read error. V and J are TRBV29-1 and TRBJ2-2; D gene ambiguous. This CDR3 is 14 amino acids long. Germline V gives CDR1 SQVTM, CDR2 ANQGSEA. The DNA of the CDR3 is TGCAGCGTTGAAAAACAGCTTAACACCGTGGAGCTGTTTTTT. This codes for CSVEKQLNTVELFF.

This clonotype was seen many times. The V call is TRBV7-2, the J call TRBJ2-3; TRBD2 agrees at 10 bases. The ends lost 2 bases at V and 1 base at J; junction bases unmatched: 3. Germline loops: CDR1 SGHTA, CDR2 FQGNSA. CDR3 length: 16 residues. The CDR3 sequence: CASSLLAGGGTDTQYF. The DNA for the CDR3 is TGTGCCAGCAGCTTATTAGCGGGGGGTGGCACAGATACGCAGTATTTT.

In its sample, this clonotype was seen a few times. In nucleotides, the CDR3 is TGTGCCAGCAGTTTAAGGCCCCGATCCTCCTACGAGCAGTACTTC. It is translated as CASSLRPRSSYEQYF. V and J are TRBV12-3 or TRBV12-4 and TRBJ2-7; no reliable D call. V was pared by 2 bases and J by 0 bases, with 11 bases between. CDR3 length: 15 residues.

This clonotype was counted once. The genes are TRBV6-2 or TRBV6-3 and TRBJ2-1, with 8 bases matching TRBD2. This CDR3 comprises 13 residues. V gave up 2 bases and J gave up 13 bases; unmatched junction bases: 7. CDR1 MNHEY and CDR2 SVGEGT come from the germline V gene. The CDR3: CASSYPQRGQQFF. CDR3 sequence (DNA): TGTGCCAGCAGTTACCCTCAGCGGGGGCAACAGTTCTTC.

This clonotype was detected only a few times. The chain employs TRBV10-3 and TRBJ2-7; TRBD1 matches at 7 bases. V lost 10 bases, J lost 6 bases, and 9 bases stayed unmatched. Germline V lookup: CDR1 ENHRY, CDR2 SYGVKD. CDR3 size: 12 residues. DNA for the CDR3: TGTGCCAGAACCAGGGGGTTGCGCGAGCAGTACTTC. Its translation: CARTRGLREQYF.

J is TRBJ1-2 and V is TRBV5-1; D is unresolved. CDR3 size: 14 residues. V gave up 1 base and J gave up 8 bases, with 15 bases separating them. Per the germline V gene, CDR1 is SGHRS and CDR2 is YFSETQ. The CDR3, as DNA: TGCGCCAGCAGCTTGATAAATCCAGGTTTCGGCTACACCTTC. Translating it yields CASSLINPGFGYTF.

The sample holds a few counts of this clonotype. The CDR3 DNA follows: TGTGCCAGCAGCCTGGGACTAGCGGGGGGGATAGATACGCAGTATTTT. It codes for CASSLGLAGGIDTQYF. The chain carries TRBV7-2 and TRBJ2-3; the match to TRBD2 covers 16 bases. The V segment lost 5 bases and the J segment 5 bases; nucleotides outside the gene matches: 4. This CDR3 is 16 amino acids long. Per the germline V gene, CDR1 is SGHTA and CDR2 is FQGNSA.

The DNA of the CDR3 is TGCGCCAGCAGCTTGGGGGACAGCCACTACGAGCAGTACTTC. It is translated as CASSLGDSHYEQYF. The chain uses TRBV5-1 and TRBJ2-7, with 7 bases lining up with TRBD1. Trimming cost V 0 bases and J 3 bases; bases outside gene matches: 3. The CDR3 contains 14 residues. Germline V gene sequence: CDR1 SGHRS, CDR2 YFSETQ.

This clonotype was observed a handful of times. The rearrangement uses TRBV9 and TRBJ1-5; D unclear. Between the trimmed V and J ends, which lost 0 bases and 2 bases, there was a span of 9 bases. The CDR3 runs to 15 residues. Germline values: CDR1 SGDLS, CDR2 YYNGEE. Written as DNA, the CDR3 is TGTGCCAGCAGCGTAGGGGTGATGGGCAATCAGCCCCAGCATTTT. Its protein is CASSVGVMGNQPQHF.

The rearrangement joins TRBV5-1 to TRBJ1-5; D ambiguous. CDR1 SGHRS and CDR2 YFSETQ come from the germline V gene. This CDR3 comprises 19 residues. The V gene lost 4 bases and the J gene lost 0 bases, with 23 bases spanning the gap. CDR3 amino acids: CASSEGSTLGGHSNQPQHF. In DNA form, the CDR3 reads TGCGCCAGCAGCGAAGGTTCGACGCTGGGTGGGCATAGCAATCAGCCCCAGCATTTT.

V is TRBV11-1 and J is TRBJ2-7, with 10 bases identical to TRBD1. V trimming: 3 bases; J trimming: 6 bases; junction bases outside the gene matches: 17. The germline V gene has CDR1 SGHAT and CDR2 FQDESV (reference sequence). The length of the CDR3 is 18 residues. The CDR3 reads CASSFRLPIRQGAVEQYV. CDR3 DNA: TGTGCCAGCAGCTTCAGACTCCCCATACGACAGGGGGCGGTCGAGCAGTACGTC.

This clonotype was seen at least ten times. The rearrangement uses TRBV29-1 and TRBJ2-5, with unresolved D. Germline loops: CDR1 SQVTM, CDR2 ANQGSEA. CDR3 length equals 10 residues. V gave up 4 bases and J gave up 3 bases, with 3 bases separating them. In DNA, the CDR3 is TGCAGCGTTGGTGAAGAGACCCAGTACTTC. Protein: CSVGEETQYF.

This clonotype has more than one count but fewer than ten. The chain uses TRBV5-1 and TRBJ1-4, with D perhaps matching TRBD1 (6 bases). The CDR3 sequence is 13 residues long. Germline CDR1 reads SGHRS; CDR2 reads YFSETQ. Trimming stripped 4 bases from V and 11 bases from J, with 15 bases between. The CDR3 nucleotides are TGCGCCAGCAGCGATGACAGGTTTGGGAAACTGTTTTTT. Amino acids: CASSDDRFGKLFF.

The chain links TRBV7-6 to TRBJ1-2, with D possibly being TRBD1 (5 bases). Between the trimmed V and J ends, which lost 3 bases and 5 bases, there was a span of 10 bases. This CDR3 comprises 13 residues. Germline loops: CDR1 SGHVS, CDR2 FNYEAQ. CDR3 DNA: TGTGCCAGCAGCTTGAACAGGATGTATGGCTACACCTTC. Protein sequence: CASSLNRMYGYTF.

The chain is built from TRBV7-9 and TRBJ1-5, with D perhaps TRBD1 (6 bases). The germline V gene encodes CDR1 SEHNR and CDR2 FQNEAQ (reference sequence). The CDR3 length is 16 residues. V shed 0 bases and J shed 5 bases, with 14 bases lying between them. CDR3 region: CASSLASDSPHQPQHF. CDR3 in DNA: TGTGCCAGCAGCTTAGCGTCGGACAGCCCCCATCAGCCCCAGCATTTT.

The rearrangement links TRBV30 to TRBJ1-5, with D maybe TRBD1 (5 bases). Trimming left V 4 bases short and J 7 bases short, with 23 bases between. Germline CDR1 and CDR2: GTSNPN and SVGIG (reference sequence). CDR3 length: 16 amino acids. CDR3 DNA sequence: TGTGCCTGGAACGCAGGGTCTCACCTTTCGGCGCAGCCCCAGCATTTT. Its protein is CAWNAGSHLSAQPQHF.

This chain connects TRBV27 to TRBJ2-5; perhaps TRBD2 as D (5 bases). The CDR3 has 17 amino acids. Germline CDR1 reads MNHEY; CDR2 reads SMNVEV (reference sequence). V lost 3 bases to trimming and J lost 7 bases, with 24 bases between them. The CDR3 coding sequence is TGTGCCAGCAGTTTGGCCCCCTCGGGATCACCACGGGGGACCCAGTACTTC. Protein sequence: CASSLAPSGSPRGTQYF.

This clonotype appeared a few times. This chain connects TRBV6-2 or TRBV6-3 to TRBJ1-5; no clear D gene. Germline-derived CDR1 and CDR2 are MNHEY and SVGEGT. The CDR3 loop spans 15 amino acids. Trimming removed 2 bases from V and 6 bases from J, with 14 bases in between. The CDR3 loop reads CASSYLTDGGQPQHF. In DNA form, the CDR3 reads TGTGCCAGCAGTTACCTCACAGATGGCGGTCAGCCCCAGCATTTT.

The rearrangement uses TRBV5-4 and TRBJ1-1; a possible D gene is TRBD1 (6 bases). Germline V gene data show CDR1 as SGHNT and CDR2 as YYREEE (reference sequence). This CDR3 has 16 residues. V lost 0 bases and J 1 base, leaving 13 bases between the germline ends. The CDR3, as DNA: TGTGCCAGCAGCTTGGGTTCCCGGGGGCCGAACACTGAAGCTTTCTTT. Protein: CASSLGSRGPNTEAFF.

The J gene is TRBJ2-1, the V gene TRBV5-1; TRBD2 might be the D (5 bases). CDR3 length: 17 residues. V was pared by 1 base and J by 5 bases, with 19 bases between. Germline V CDR1 and CDR2: SGHRS, YFSETQ. The CDR3 reads CASSLFLIGVPDNEQFF. The CDR3 coding sequence is TGCGCCAGCAGCTTGTTCTTAATCGGGGTCCCTGACAATGAGCAGTTCTTC. Looking up the rest from reference TRBV5-1 and TRBJ2-1 gives the full variable domain: KAGVTQTPRYLIKTRGQQVTLSCSPISGHRSVSWYQQTPGQGLQFLFEYFSETQRNKGNFPGRFSGRQFSNSRSEMNVSTLELGDSALYLCASSLFLIGVPDNEQFFGPGTRLTVL.

This clonotype was detected ten times or more. The chain carries TRBV5-6 and TRBJ2-2; TRBD1 matches 7 bases. V shed 4 bases, J shed 4 bases, and the junction held 7 bases outside the gene matches. The CDR3 has 15 amino acids. Germline V lookup: CDR1 SGHDT, CDR2 YYEEEE. CDR3 in amino acids: CASSVEGAVTGELFF. Written as DNA, the CDR3 is TGTGCCAGCAGCGTCGAGGGGGCGGTCACCGGGGAGCTGTTTTTT.

In its sample, this clonotype was seen a few times. The rearrangement links TRBV6-6 to TRBJ2-6; TRBD1 might be the D (5 bases). Germline V lookup: CDR1 MNHNY, CDR2 SVGAGI (reference sequence). The CDR3 contains 14 residues. Trimming stripped 11 bases from V and 2 bases from J, with 13 bases between. CDR3 region: CAGGLTAGANVLTF. The CDR3 DNA sequence: TGTGCCGGCGGTCTGACAGCTGGGGCCAACGTCCTGACTTTC.

V is TRBV7-6 and J is TRBJ2-2; D gene unclear. In germline, CDR1 is SGHVS, CDR2 FNYEAQ. Trimming removed 5 bases at V and 5 bases at J, with 18 bases between. There are 16 residues in the CDR3. In DNA, the CDR3 is TGTGCCAGCAGCCCGGAAGACACCAGCGCGACCGGGGAGCTGTTTTTT. The encoded protein is CASSPEDTSATGELFF.

The rearrangement joins TRBV6-5 to TRBJ1-5, with D possibly matching TRBD1 (5 bases). Germline CDR1 and CDR2: MNHEY and SVGAGI. The V gene lost 5 bases and the J gene lost 3 bases, with 11 bases spanning the gap. CDR3 length: 14 residues. In nucleotides, the CDR3 is TGTGCCAGCAGTCCAGGGTCCTACAATCAGCCCCAGCATTTT. Translating gives CASSPGSYNQPQHF.

This clonotype was picked up a small number of times. The rearrangement joins TRBV12-3 or TRBV12-4 to TRBJ1-4; maybe TRBD1 (6 bases). V was shortened by 3 bases and J by 5 bases, with 10 bases between the two germline ends. There are 14 residues in the CDR3. Here the CDR3 DNA reads TGTGCCAGCAGTTTGAGGGGGAGGAATGAAAAACTGTTTTTT. Translation gives CASSLRGRNEKLFF.

The CDR3 spells CASSLSGGADSTDTQYF. The CDR3 DNA reads TGTGCCAGCAGCTTAAGCGGGGGGGCGGATAGCACAGATACGCAGTATTTT. The V and J genes are TRBV7-2 and TRBJ2-3; 10 nucleotides match TRBD2. V was clipped by 2 bases and J by 0 bases; unmatched bases: 5. Germline V gene sequence: CDR1 SGHTA, CDR2 FQGNSA. This CDR3 is 17 amino acids long.